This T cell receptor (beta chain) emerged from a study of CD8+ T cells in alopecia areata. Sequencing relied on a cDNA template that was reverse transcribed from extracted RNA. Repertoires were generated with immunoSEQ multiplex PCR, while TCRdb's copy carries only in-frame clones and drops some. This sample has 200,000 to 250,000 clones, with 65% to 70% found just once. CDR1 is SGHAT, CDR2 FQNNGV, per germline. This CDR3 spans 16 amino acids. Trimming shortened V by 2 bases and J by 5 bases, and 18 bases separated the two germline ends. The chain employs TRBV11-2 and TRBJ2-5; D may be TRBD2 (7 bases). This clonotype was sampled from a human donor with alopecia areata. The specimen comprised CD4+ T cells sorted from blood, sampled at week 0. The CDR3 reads CASSLSGGAAAETQYF. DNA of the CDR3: TGTGCCAGCAGCTTAAGTGGGGGGGCCGCGGCCGAGACCCAGTACTTC.